The text below deals with one T cell receptor beta chain. The sample is drawn from a study of blood T cell repertoires in COVID-19. Study at large: COVID-19 samples from acute and convalescent phases originated in the United States, Italy and Spain. PBMCs, B-cell-depleted T cells, or T cells provided the cDNA or gDNA that made up the material.

Repertoires were generated with immunoSEQ multiplex PCR, while TCRdb's copy carries only in-frame clones and drops some. The data hold roughly 60,000 clones, with about 85% observed a single time. Germline V gene sequence: CDR1 MDHEN, CDR2 SYDVKM. Trimming took 8 bases from V and 2 from J; bases not matched to a gene: 21. The CDR3 contains 20 residues. This receptor was identified in a human donor with acute or convalescent COVID-19. The donor label of this sample is uncertain. The genes are TRBV28 and TRBJ2-3; TRBD2 agrees at 11 bases. The sample taken for sequencing was peripheral blood. The CDR3 loop reads CASSGRFDRGLAETTDTQYF. In DNA, the CDR3 is TGTGCCAGCTCCGGCAGATTCGACAGGGGACTAGCGGAGACCACAGATACGCAGTATTTT.